The next 18 T cell receptor beta chains were all read from a single sample in a study of blood T cell repertoires in COVID-19. Some clones are missing from TCRdb's copy, which holds only in-frame ones; the method was immunoSEQ multiplex PCR. The table shows about 110,000 clones, with roughly 80% occurring only once. Sequencing was performed on peripheral blood. These receptors came from a man aged 45 to 65 with acute or convalescent COVID-19.

This clone was observed once. The chain employs TRBV9 and TRBJ2-3, with 13 bases identical to TRBD2. There are 19 residues in the CDR3. After removal of 4 bases from V and 3 bases from J, the junction contained 14 bases not matched to a gene. Per germline, CDR1 SGDLS and CDR2 YYNGEE. The CDR3: CASSPSGTSGGAGTDTQYF. The CDR3 nucleotides are TGTGCCAGCAGCCCCTCCGGCACTAGCGGGGGGGCCGGGACAGATACGCAGTATTTT.

The chain is built from TRBV6-4 and TRBJ1-4, with D unresolved. CDR3 size: 16 residues. The V end was cut by 2 bases, the J end by 4 bases, with 14 bases between. Germline V gives CDR1 MRHNA, CDR2 SNTAGT. CDR3 region: CASSDLDGVFNEKLFF. Written as DNA, the CDR3 is TGTGCCAGCAGTGACCTAGACGGTGTTTTTAATGAAAAACTGTTTTTT.

The rearrangement links TRBV19 to TRBJ1-5; D is possibly TRBD1 (6 bases). V was shortened by 5 bases and J by 2 bases, with 22 bases between the two germline ends. CDR3 length: 18 amino acids. Germline loops: CDR1 LNHDA, CDR2 SQIVND (reference sequence). In DNA form, the CDR3 reads TGTGCCAGTAGTGGGGGCCAGAGCCTTGGAAGGGGCAATCAGCCCCAGCATTTT. This translates into CASSGGQSLGRGNQPQHF.

The genes are TRBV2 and TRBJ1-2; TRBD1 aligns across 8 bases. This CDR3 has 15 residues. The J segment lost 4 bases and the V segment lost 6 bases, leaving 10 bases of the junction unmatched. Germline lookup yields CDR1 SNHLY and CDR2 FYNNEI. For the CDR3, the DNA is TGTGCCAGCAGAAGGCCAGGACAGGGAGGCTATGGCTACACCTTC. Translated: CASRRPGQGGYGYTF.

This clone was counted a single time. The rearrangement links TRBV28 to TRBJ1-3; weak D call: TRBD1 (6 bases). Germline CDR1 and CDR2: MDHEN and SYDVKM. The CDR3 runs 13 residues. Deletions cut 5 bases from V and 5 bases from J, with 10 bases between. CDR3 region: CASSTGMRNTIYF. The CDR3 nucleotides are TGTGCCAGCAGTACAGGGATGAGAAACACCATATATTTT. Full variable domain (rest looked up from reference TRBV28 and TRBJ1-3): DVKVTQSSRYLVKRTGEKVFLECVQDMDHENMFWYRQDPGLGLRLIYFSYDVKMKEKGDIPEGYSVSREKKERFSLILESASTNQTSMYLCASSTGMRNTIYFGEGSWLTVV.

The chain combines TRBV30 with TRBJ1-2, with 9 bases that match TRBD1. V shed 4 bases and J 4 bases; nucleotides not matched to a gene: 1. This CDR3 has 12 residues. CDR1 GTSNPN and CDR2 SVGIG come from the germline V gene (reference sequence). This CDR3 reads CAWMGQGYGYTF. The CDR3 coding sequence is TGTGCCTGGATGGGACAGGGCTATGGCTACACCTTC. Based on the CDR3 plus reference TRBV30 and TRBJ1-2, the full variable domain is SQTIHQWPATLVQPVGSPLSLECTVEGTSNPNLYWYRQAAGRGLQLLFYSVGIGQISSEVPQNLSASRPQDRQFILSSKKLLLSDSGFYLCAWMGQGYGYTFGSGTRLTVV.

This clone has more than one count but fewer than ten. The chain has TRBV18 and TRBJ1-2; 7 bases align to TRBD1. The CDR3 runs 14 residues. V lost 5 bases to trimming and J lost 3 bases; unmatched junction nucleotides: 6. CDR1 is KGHSH, CDR2 LQKENI, per germline. This CDR3 is CASSMGDSYYGYTF. The CDR3 DNA reads as TGTGCCAGCTCAATGGGGGACAGCTACTATGGCTACACCTTC.

The gene calls are TRBV5-1 and TRBJ2-3, with 8 bases identical to TRBD1. Germline V gene sequence: CDR1 SGHRS, CDR2 YFSETQ. The junction had 4 bases not matched to a gene; V was cut back by 0 bases and J by 4 bases. The CDR3 is 15 residues long. Here the CDR3 reads CASSLVQGASDTQYF. CDR3 nucleotide sequence: TGCGCCAGCAGCTTGGTTCAGGGGGCATCAGATACGCAGTATTTT.

For the CDR3, the DNA is TGTGCCAGCAGCCCTGACAGGCCAACTGGGGAGACCCAGTACTTC. Translation gives CASSPDRPTGETQYF. The V and J genes are TRBV28 and TRBJ2-5; a possible D gene is TRBD1 (6 bases). CDR1 is MDHEN and CDR2 is SYDVKM in the germline V gene. Trimming removed 6 bases from V and 5 bases from J, with 19 bases in between. The CDR3 spans 15 residues.

The chain has TRBV11-2 and TRBJ2-3; perhaps TRBD1 as D (5 bases). V was pared by 2 bases and J by 1 base, with 7 bases between. Per germline, CDR1 SGHAT and CDR2 FQNNGV. The CDR3 length is 14 residues. The CDR3 coding sequence is TGTGCCAGCAGCTTACTAGGGGGCACAGATACGCAGTATTTT. Translating gives CASSLLGGTDTQYF.

In nucleotides, the CDR3 is TGTGCCAGCACCCCCTTGAGGGTAGCAAACATTCAGTACTTC. Residues: CASTPLRVANIQYF. The V gene is TRBV28, the J gene TRBJ2-4; perhaps TRBD2 as D (5 bases). Germline V gene sequence: CDR1 MDHEN, CDR2 SYDVKM. V was clipped by 7 bases and J by 6 bases, with 16 bases between them. The length of the CDR3 is 14 residues.

This clone was recorded only once. The rearrangement joins TRBV29-1 to TRBJ2-6; TRBD1 matches 7 bases. Germline CDR1 SQVTM, CDR2 ANQGSEA. The CDR3 covers 13 residues. J gave up 2 bases and V 6 bases, and 1 base lay outside the gene matches. CDR3 loop: CSVTGAGANVLTF. The CDR3 DNA sequence: TGCAGCGTCACAGGGGCTGGGGCCAACGTCCTGACTTTC.

There are a few counts of this clone. The CDR3 spells CASSQTPPAGANTEAFF. CDR3 sequence (DNA): TGTGCCAGTAGCCAGACCCCCCCCGCAGGGGCGAACACTGAAGCTTTCTTT. V and J are TRBV19 and TRBJ1-1; tentatively, D is TRBD1 (6 bases). This CDR3 comprises 17 residues. V was shortened by 6 bases and J by 1 base, with 21 bases between the two germline ends. CDR1 LNHDA and CDR2 SQIVND come from the germline V gene (reference sequence).

The chain employs TRBV27 and TRBJ1-6, with 9 bases aligning to TRBD1. Germline V gene sequence: CDR1 MNHEY, CDR2 SMNVEV (reference sequence). V shed 4 bases, J shed 9 bases, and the junction held 7 bases outside the gene matches. The CDR3 is 15 amino acids. DNA of the CDR3: TGTGCCAGCAGTTATGGGACAGGGATCAGTTCACCCCTCCACTTT. It specifies CASSYGTGISSPLHF.

The chain carries TRBV7-3 and TRBJ2-1; D is perhaps TRBD1 (7 bases). The CDR3 is 13 residues long. In germline, CDR1 is SGHTA, CDR2 FQGTGA. V shed 2 bases and J shed 8 bases, with 10 bases lying between them. CDR3 sequence (DNA): TGTGCCAGCAGCTTAGGAGGGGGCGATGAGCAGTTCTTC. It specifies CASSLGGGDEQFF.

This sequence joins TRBV28 and TRBJ1-2; D unclear. Germline loops: CDR1 MDHEN, CDR2 SYDVKM. The CDR3 runs to 15 residues. Trimming removed 2 bases from V and 0 bases from J, with 10 bases in between. The CDR3: CASSLAAEANYGYTF. CDR3 in DNA: TGTGCCAGCAGTTTAGCGGCAGAAGCTAACTATGGCTACACCTTC.

The V call is TRBV9, the J call TRBJ2-2; 10 nucleotides align to TRBD2. CDR3 size: 16 residues. The V gene end was trimmed by 0 bases and the J gene end by 6 bases; junction bases not matched to a gene: 5. Germline loops: CDR1 SGDLS, CDR2 YYNGEE. The DNA of the CDR3 is TGTGCCAGCAGCGTAGGTCCTAGCGGGGGTTCCGGGGAGCTGTTTTTT. Encoded protein: CASSVGPSGGSGELFF.

The gene calls are TRBV28 and TRBJ2-2; 9 bases fit TRBD1. The CDR3 extends over 19 amino acids. In germline, CDR1 is MDHEN, CDR2 SYDVKM. J gave up 5 bases and V 4 bases, and 17 bases lay outside the gene matches. The CDR3 bases are TGTGCCAGCAGTTATTTTTGGGGTTCCGGGACAGGGTGGACCGGGGAGCTGTTTTTT. Translation gives CASSYFWGSGTGWTGELFF.